This is a list of T cell receptor beta chains from one sample in a study of cytomegalovirus exposure and HLA in healthy donors. Clones were read by immunoSEQ multiplex PCR, and TCRdb kept only the in-frame ones, dropping some. The sample includes 150,000 to 200,000 clones, around 79% of them seen just once. The specimen sequenced was PBMCs. These TCRs come from a woman aged 50 to 60 in good health and CMV-seronegative. The CDR3 runs from the conserved cysteine through the conserved F or W. D genes are given only for firm matches. The size field is filled for only some rows; it gives once, few, many or a size class.

CASNRQGSTTLYNEQFF | TGTGCCAGCAATAGACAGGGGTCAACGACGCTTTACAATGAGCAGTTCTTC | TRBV2 | - | TRBD1 | TRBJ2-1
CASSVDVEVEGYTEAFF | TGTGCCAGCAGCGTAGATGTCGAGGTTGAGGGATACACTGAAGCTTTCTTT | TRBV9 | once | - | TRBJ1-1
CASSLARTLYGYTF | TGTGCCAGCAGCTTAGCTCGGACTCTCTATGGCTACACCTTC | TRBV7-8 | - | - | TRBJ1-2
CASSSRGGTEAFF | TGTGCCAGCAGCTCCAGGGGCGGCACTGAAGCTTTCTTT | TRBV7-3 | once | - | TRBJ1-1
CASSLNTGELFF | TGTGCCAGCAGCCTCAACACCGGGGAGCTGTTTTTT | TRBV7-2 | - | - | TRBJ2-2
CASQTGAGSYEQYF | TGTGCCAGCCAGACAGGGGCTGGCTCCTACGAGCAGTACTTC | TRBV5-5 | - | TRBD1 | TRBJ2-7
CASSRDRPPYEQYF | TGTGCCAGCAGCCGCGACAGGCCGCCCTACGAGCAGTACTTC | TRBV14 | few | - | TRBJ2-7
CASSLEGQATGTIYF | TGTGCCAGCAGCTTAGAGGGACAGGCAACAGGCACCATATATTTT | TRBV7-2 | - | TRBD1 | TRBJ1-3
CASSLVASYEQYF | TGTGCCAGCAGCTTGGTAGCATCCTACGAGCAGTACTTC | TRBV5-5 | - | - | TRBJ2-7
CASSPLPQGLDGYTF | TGTGCCAGCTCACCCTTACCTCAGGGGTTGGATGGCTACACCTTC | TRBV18 | - | - | TRBJ1-2
CASSVSGYETQYF | TGTGCCAGCAGCGTTTCAGGTTACGAGACCCAGTACTTC | TRBV9 | - | - | TRBJ2-5
CASSSSLGQFAEAFF | TGTGCCAGCAGCTCTAGCCTGGGACAGTTCGCTGAAGCTTTCTTT | TRBV11-1 | - | TRBD1 | TRBJ1-1
CASIRAGGPPQDTQYF | TGTGCCAGCATTCGAGCGGGAGGGCCCCCCCAAGATACGCAGTATTTT | TRBV28 | - | TRBD2 | TRBJ2-3
CASSSPGDTQYF | TGTGCCAGCAGCTCTCCGGGGGATACGCAGTATTTT | TRBV7-9 | - | - | TRBJ2-3
CASKTTGGPREAFF | TGTGCCAGCAAGACGACAGGGGGCCCTCGTGAAGCTTTCTTT | TRBV5-4 | - | TRBD1 | TRBJ1-1
CASSDLDSYLNQPQHF | TGTGCCAGCAGTGACCTAGACAGCTATCTTAATCAGCCCCAGCATTTT | TRBV6-1 | - | - | TRBJ1-5
CASSLPTGGTEETQYF | TGCGCCAGCAGCTTACCGACAGGGGGCACGGAAGAGACCCAGTACTTC | TRBV5-1 | - | TRBD1 | TRBJ2-5
CASRGRGSSYEQYF | TGTGCCAGCAGGGGCAGGGGAAGCTCCTACGAGCAGTACTTC | TRBV2 | - | - | TRBJ2-7